This TCR beta chain was sequenced for a study of cytomegalovirus exposure and HLA in healthy donors. Study-wide results and caveats: Later analysis showed TCR association rates varying by HLA locus, highest for DRB1 and lowest for HLA-C. The authors listed around 150 TCR beta chains as cytomegalovirus-associated.

V lost 2 bases and J 8 bases, leaving 8 bases between the germline ends. Germline CDR1 SGHRS, CDR2 YFSETQ. CDR3 length equals 13 residues. About this clone itself: Its antigen is as yet unknown.

The PCR ran on 60 Vbeta and 13 Jbeta primers. In the source study's methods: Later, some 75 million unique TCR beta chains were counted in an analysis, and roughly 11 million of them were shared. The data were produced by immunoSEQ multiplex PCR, yet TCRdb's version contains in-frame clones alone and is incomplete. V, J and clone size reflect that table, while D and trimming were determined from the DNA. This sample has over 200,000 clones, with roughly 80% found just once. Sequencing was carried out using PBMCs. The V gene is TRBV5-1, the J gene TRBJ1-6, with D possibly TRBD1 on 5 matching bases. The sequence was obtained from a man aged 35 to 55 in good health and CMV-seropositive. As DNA, the CDR3 is TGCGCCAGCAGCTTAATAGGGGATTCACCCCTCCACTTT. Residues: CASSLIGDSPLHF.